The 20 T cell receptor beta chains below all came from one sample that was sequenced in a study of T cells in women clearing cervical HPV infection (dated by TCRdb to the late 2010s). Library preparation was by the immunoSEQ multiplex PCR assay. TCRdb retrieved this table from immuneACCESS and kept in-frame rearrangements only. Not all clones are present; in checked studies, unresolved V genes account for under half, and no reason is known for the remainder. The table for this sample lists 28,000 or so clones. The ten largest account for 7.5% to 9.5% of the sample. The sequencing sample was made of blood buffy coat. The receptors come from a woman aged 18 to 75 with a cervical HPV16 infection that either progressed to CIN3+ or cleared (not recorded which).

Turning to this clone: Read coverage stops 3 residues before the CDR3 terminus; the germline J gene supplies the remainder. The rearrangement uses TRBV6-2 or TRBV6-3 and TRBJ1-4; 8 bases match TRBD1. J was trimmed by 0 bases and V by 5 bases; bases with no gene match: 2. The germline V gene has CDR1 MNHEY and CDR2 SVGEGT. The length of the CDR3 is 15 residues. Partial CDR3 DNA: TGTGCCAGCAGTGACAGGGGCGCAACTAATGAAAAA. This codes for CASSDRGATNEK. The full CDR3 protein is CASSDRGATNEKLFF.

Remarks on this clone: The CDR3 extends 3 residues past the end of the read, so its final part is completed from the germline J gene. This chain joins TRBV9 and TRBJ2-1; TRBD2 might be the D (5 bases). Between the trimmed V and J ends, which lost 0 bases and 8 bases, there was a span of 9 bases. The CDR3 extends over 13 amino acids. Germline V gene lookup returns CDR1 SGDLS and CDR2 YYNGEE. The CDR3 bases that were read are TGTGCCAGCAGCGTAGGCGGAGGTGATGAG. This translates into CASSVGGGDE. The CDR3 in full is CASSVGGGDEQFF.

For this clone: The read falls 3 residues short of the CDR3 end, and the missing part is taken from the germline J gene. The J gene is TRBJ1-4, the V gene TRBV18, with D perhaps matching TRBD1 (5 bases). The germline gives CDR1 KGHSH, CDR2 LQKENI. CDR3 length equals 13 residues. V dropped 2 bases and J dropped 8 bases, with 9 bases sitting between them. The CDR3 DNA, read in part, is TGTGCCAGCTCACCATTAGGGGAGGAAAAA. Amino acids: CASSPLGEEK. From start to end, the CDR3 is CASSPLGEEKLFF.

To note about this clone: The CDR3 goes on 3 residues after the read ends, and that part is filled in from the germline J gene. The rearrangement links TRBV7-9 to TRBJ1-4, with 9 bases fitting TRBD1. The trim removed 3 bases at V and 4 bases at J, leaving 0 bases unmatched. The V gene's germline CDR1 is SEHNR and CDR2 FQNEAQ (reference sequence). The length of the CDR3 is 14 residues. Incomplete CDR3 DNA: TGTGCCAGCAGCTTGACAGGGGGTAATGAAAAA. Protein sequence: CASSLTGGNEK. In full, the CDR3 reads CASSLTGGNEKLFF. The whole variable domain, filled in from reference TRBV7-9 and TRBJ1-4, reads DTGVSQNPRHKITKRGQNVTFRCDPISEHNRLYWYRQTLGQGPEFLTYFQNEAQLEKSRLLSDRFSAERPKGSFSTLEIQRTEQGDSAMYLCASSLTGGNEKLFFGSGTQLSVL.

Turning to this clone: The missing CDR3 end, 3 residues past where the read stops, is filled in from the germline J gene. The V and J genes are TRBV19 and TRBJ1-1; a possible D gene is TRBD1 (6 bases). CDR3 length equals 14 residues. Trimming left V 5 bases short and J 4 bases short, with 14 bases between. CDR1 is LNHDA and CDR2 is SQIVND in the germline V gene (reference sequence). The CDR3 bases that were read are TGTGCCAGTAGTTGGACAGCGGGGGTCACTGAA. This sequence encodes CASSWTAGVTE. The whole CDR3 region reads CASSWTAGVTEAFF. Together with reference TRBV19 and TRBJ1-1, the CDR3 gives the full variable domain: DGGITQSPKYLFRKEGQNVTLSCEQNLNHDAMYWYRQDPGQGLRLIYYSQIVNDFQKGDIAEGYSVSREKKESFPLTVTSAQKNPTAFYLCASSWTAGVTEAFFGQGTRLTVV.

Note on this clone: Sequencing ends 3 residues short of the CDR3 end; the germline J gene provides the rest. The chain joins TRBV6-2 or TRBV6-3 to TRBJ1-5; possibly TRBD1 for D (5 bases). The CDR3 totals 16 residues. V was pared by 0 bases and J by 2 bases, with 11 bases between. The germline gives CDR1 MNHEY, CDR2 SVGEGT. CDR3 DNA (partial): TGTGCCAGCAGTTACTCGGGTCAGGGTCGCAATCAGCCC. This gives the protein CASSYSGQGRNQP. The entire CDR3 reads CASSYSGQGRNQPQHF.

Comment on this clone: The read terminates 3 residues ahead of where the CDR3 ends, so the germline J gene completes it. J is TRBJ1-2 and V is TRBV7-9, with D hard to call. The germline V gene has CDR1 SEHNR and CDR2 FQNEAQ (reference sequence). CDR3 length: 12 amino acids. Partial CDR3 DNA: TGTGCCAGCAGCTCCCCTAGGAATACC. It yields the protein CASSSPRNT. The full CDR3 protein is CASSSPRNTYTF.

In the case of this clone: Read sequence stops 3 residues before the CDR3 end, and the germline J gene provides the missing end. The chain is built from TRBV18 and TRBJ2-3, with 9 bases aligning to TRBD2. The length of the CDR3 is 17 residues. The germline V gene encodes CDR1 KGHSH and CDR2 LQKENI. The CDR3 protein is CASSKQEAGGHKETQYF. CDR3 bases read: TGTGCCAGCTCGAAGCAAGAGGCGGGAGGGCACAAAGAGACG. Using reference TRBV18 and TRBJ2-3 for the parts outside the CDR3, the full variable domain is NAGVMQNPRHLVRRRGQEARLRCSPMKGHSHVYWYRQLPEEGLKFMVYLQKENIIDESGMPKERFSAEFPKEGPSILRIQQVVRGDSAAYFCASSKQEAGGHKETQYFGPGTRLTVL.

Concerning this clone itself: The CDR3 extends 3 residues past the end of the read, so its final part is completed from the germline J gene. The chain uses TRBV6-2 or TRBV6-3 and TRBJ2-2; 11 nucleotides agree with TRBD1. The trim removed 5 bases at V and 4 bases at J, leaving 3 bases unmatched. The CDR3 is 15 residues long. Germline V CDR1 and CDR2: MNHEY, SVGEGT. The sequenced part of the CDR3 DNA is TGTGCCAGCAGTCGGACAGGGGGCTTCACCGGGGAG. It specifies CASSRTGGFTGE. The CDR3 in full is CASSRTGGFTGELFF.

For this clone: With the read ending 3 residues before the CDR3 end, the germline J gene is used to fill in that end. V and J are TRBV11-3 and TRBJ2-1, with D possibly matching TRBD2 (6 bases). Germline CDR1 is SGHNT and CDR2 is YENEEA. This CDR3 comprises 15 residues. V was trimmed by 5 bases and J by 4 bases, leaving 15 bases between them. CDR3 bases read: TGTGCCAGCAGCCACCGGAGGGCCCGGTACAATGAG. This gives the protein CASSHRRARYNE. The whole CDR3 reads CASSHRRARYNEQFF.

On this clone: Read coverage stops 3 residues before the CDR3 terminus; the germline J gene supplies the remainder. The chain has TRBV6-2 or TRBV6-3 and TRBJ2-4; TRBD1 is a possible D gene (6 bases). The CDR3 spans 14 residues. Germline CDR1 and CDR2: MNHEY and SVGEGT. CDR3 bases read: TGTGCCAGCAGTCTAACCCTGGACAGCTATGGT. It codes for CASSLTLDSYG. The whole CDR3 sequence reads CASSLTLDSYGQYF.

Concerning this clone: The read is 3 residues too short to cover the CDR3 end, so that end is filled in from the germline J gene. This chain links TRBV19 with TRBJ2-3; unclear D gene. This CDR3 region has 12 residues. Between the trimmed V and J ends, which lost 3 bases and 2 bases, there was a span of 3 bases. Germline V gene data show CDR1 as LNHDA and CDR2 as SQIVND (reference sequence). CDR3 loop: CASSMATDTQYF. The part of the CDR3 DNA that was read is TGTGCCAGTAGTATGGCCACAGATACG. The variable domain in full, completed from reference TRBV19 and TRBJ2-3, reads DGGITQSPKYLFRKEGQNVTLSCEQNLNHDAMYWYRQDPGQGLRLIYYSQIVNDFQKGDIAEGYSVSREKKESFPLTVTSAQKNPTAFYLCASSMATDTQYFGPGTRLTVL.

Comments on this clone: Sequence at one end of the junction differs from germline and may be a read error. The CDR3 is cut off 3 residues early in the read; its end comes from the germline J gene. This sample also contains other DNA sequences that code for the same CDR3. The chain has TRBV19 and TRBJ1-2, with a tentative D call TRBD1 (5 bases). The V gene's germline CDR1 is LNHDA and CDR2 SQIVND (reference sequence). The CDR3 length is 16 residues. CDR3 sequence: CASSRKGAAPPYGYTF. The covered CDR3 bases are TGTGCCAGTAGTAGAAAAGGGGCCGCGCCCCCCTATGGA. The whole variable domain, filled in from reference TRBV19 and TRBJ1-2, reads DGGITQSPKYLFRKEGQNVTLSCEQNLNHDAMYWYRQDPGQGLRLIYYSQIVNDFQKGDIAEGYSVSREKKESFPLTVTSAQKNPTAFYLCASSRKGAAPPYGYTFGSGTRLTVV.

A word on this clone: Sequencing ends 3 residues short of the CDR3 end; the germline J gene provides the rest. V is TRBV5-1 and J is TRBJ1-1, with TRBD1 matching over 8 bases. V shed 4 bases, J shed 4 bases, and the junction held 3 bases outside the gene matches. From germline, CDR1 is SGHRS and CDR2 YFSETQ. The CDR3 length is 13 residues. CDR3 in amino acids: CASSTGQGTEAFF. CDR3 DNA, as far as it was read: TGCGCCAGCAGCACCGGACAGGGCACTGAA. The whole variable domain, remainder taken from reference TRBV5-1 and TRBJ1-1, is KAGVTQTPRYLIKTRGQQVTLSCSPISGHRSVSWYQQTPGQGLQFLFEYFSETQRNKGNFPGRFSGRQFSNSRSEMNVSTLELGDSALYLCASSTGQGTEAFFGQGTRLTVV.

The DNA read from the CDR3 is TGTGCCAGCAGTCGTCGTCCCGGGGAG. It yields the protein CASSRRPGE. The full CDR3 is CASSRRPGELFF. This chain links TRBV11-2 with TRBJ2-2, with D unresolved. The CDR3 end falls 3 residues outside the read, so it is completed with the germline J gene. Germline lookup yields CDR1 SGHAT and CDR2 FQNNGV. This CDR3 contains 12 residues. The V gene lost 6 bases and the J gene lost 6 bases, with 8 bases spanning the gap.

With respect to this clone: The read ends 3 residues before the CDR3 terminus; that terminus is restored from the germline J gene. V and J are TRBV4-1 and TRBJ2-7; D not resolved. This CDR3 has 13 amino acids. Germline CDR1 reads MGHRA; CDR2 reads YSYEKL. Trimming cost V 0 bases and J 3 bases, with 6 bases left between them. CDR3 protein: CASSQDTYYEQYF. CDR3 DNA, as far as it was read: TGCGCCAGCAGCCAAGACACCTACTACGAG.

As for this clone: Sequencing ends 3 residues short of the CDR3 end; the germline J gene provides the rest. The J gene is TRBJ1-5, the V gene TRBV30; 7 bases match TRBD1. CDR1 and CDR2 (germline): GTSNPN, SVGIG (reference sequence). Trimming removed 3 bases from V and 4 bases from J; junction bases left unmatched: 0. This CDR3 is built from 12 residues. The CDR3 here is CAWRTGNQPQHF. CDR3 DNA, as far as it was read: TGTGCCTGGAGGACAGGGAATCAGCCC.

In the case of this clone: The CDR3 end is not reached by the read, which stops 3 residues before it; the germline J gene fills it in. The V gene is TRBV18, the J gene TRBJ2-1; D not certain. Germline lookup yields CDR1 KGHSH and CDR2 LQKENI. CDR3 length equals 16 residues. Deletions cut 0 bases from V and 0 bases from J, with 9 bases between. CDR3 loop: CASSPPRDISYNEQFF. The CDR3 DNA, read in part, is TGTGCCAGCTCACCACCGAGAGACATCTCCTACAATGAG.

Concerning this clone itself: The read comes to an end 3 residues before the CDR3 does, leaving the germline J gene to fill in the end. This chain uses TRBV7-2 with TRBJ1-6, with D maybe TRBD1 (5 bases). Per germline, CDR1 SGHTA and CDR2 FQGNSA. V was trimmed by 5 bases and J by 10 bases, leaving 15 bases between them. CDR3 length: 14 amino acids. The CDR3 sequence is CASSAIGEGSPLHF. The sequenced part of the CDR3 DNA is TGTGCCAGCAGCGCGATAGGGGAGGGATCACCC.

The CDR3 bases that were read are TGTGCCAGCAGCTTAAATGGCAGGAACACTGAA. Protein sequence: CASSLNGRNTE. The whole CDR3 protein is CASSLNGRNTEAFF. The chain recombines TRBV7-9 with TRBJ1-1; the D is unclear. The read is 3 residues too short to cover the CDR3 end, so that end is filled in from the germline J gene. Germline assignment: CDR1 SEHNR and CDR2 FQNEAQ (reference sequence). Trimming took 2 bases from V and 1 from J, leaving 8 bases between them. This CDR3 has 14 amino acids.